The 9 T cell receptor beta chains below were found in one sample sequenced in a study of blood T cell repertoires in COVID-19. Profiling relied on immunoSEQ multiplex PCR, and the TCRdb table lists in-frame clones only, not all of them. The table shows about 43,000 clones, with around 80% occurring only once. The sequencing sample was made of peripheral blood. Receptors were obtained from a woman in her sixties with acute or convalescent COVID-19.

The CDR3 sequence is CASSETGDTQYF. CDR3 in DNA: TGTGCCAGCAGTGAGACGGGGGATACGCAGTATTTT. The chain carries TRBV2 and TRBJ2-3; tentative D call: TRBD2 (5 bases). V was trimmed by 3 bases and J by 6 bases, leaving 7 bases between them. Per the germline V gene, CDR1 is SNHLY and CDR2 is FYNNEI. The CDR3 totals 12 residues.

The rearrangement uses TRBV18 and TRBJ2-7; D is undetermined. This CDR3 is 15 amino acids long. The germline CDR1 and CDR2 sequences are KGHSH and LQKENI. Trimming took 2 bases from V and 2 from J, leaving 13 bases between them. This chain's CDR3 is CASSPSDAPTYEQYF. In DNA, the CDR3 is TGTGCCAGCTCACCATCCGATGCACCTACCTACGAGCAGTACTTC.

This clone appeared once. The rearrangement joins TRBV30 to TRBJ2-2; maybe TRBD1 (7 bases). This CDR3 contains 15 residues. Trimming shortened V by 6 bases and J by 7 bases, and 21 bases separated the two germline ends. CDR1 is GTSNPN and CDR2 is SVGIG in the germline V gene (reference sequence). The chain's CDR3 is CACPSNYRGGGELFF. The DNA of the CDR3 is TGTGCCTGCCCCTCCAACTACAGGGGAGGCGGGGAGCTGTTTTTT.

The chain combines TRBV5-1 with TRBJ1-1; D ambiguous. The germline V and J ends were trimmed by 0 bases and 5 bases, with 8 bases remaining between them. Germline V gene data show CDR1 as SGHRS and CDR2 as YFSETQ. This CDR3 is 13 amino acids long. CDR3 protein: CASSLAGYTEAFF. The CDR3 DNA sequence: TGCGCCAGCAGCTTGGCGGGGTATACTGAAGCTTTCTTT.

This clone was detected a few times. The gene calls are TRBV6-2 or TRBV6-3 and TRBJ1-5, with TRBD1 matching 7 bases. Trimming took 5 bases from V and 4 from J; bases not matched to a gene: 5. This CDR3 contains 14 residues. Germline V CDR1 and CDR2: MNHEY, SVGEGT. The CDR3 loop reads CASSRGTENQPQHF. CDR3 nucleotides: TGTGCCAGCAGTAGGGGGACAGAGAATCAGCCCCAGCATTTT.

V gene TRBV11-2 combines with J gene TRBJ2-2, with D tentatively TRBD1 (5 bases). V was clipped by 3 bases and J by 4 bases, with 18 bases between them. Germline lookup yields CDR1 SGHAT and CDR2 FQNNGV. CDR3 size: 17 residues. CDR3 nucleotide sequence: TGTGCCAGCAGCTTTACGCAACAGGAGTTAGGCACCGGGGAGCTGTTTTTT. It is translated as CASSFTQQELGTGELFF.

The chain links TRBV19 to TRBJ2-7; 8 bases agree with TRBD1. Trimming took 8 bases from V and 4 from J; bases not matched to a gene: 1. CDR1 and CDR2 (germline): LNHDA, SQIVND (reference sequence). The CDR3 runs to 11 residues. CDR3 residues: CASRTGYEQYF. The CDR3, as DNA: TGTGCCAGTCGGACAGGGTACGAGCAGTACTTC.

V gene TRBV19 combines with J gene TRBJ1-1; D is perhaps TRBD1 (5 bases). Germline V CDR1 and CDR2: LNHDA, SQIVND (reference sequence). The CDR3 is 13 residues long. The V and J ends lost 6 bases and 4 bases respectively, with 12 bases between them. The CDR3 is CASRRQWGTEAFF. The CDR3 region has the DNA TGTGCCAGTAGAAGACAGTGGGGCACTGAAGCTTTCTTT. Full variable domain (remainder filled in from reference TRBV19 and TRBJ1-1): DGGITQSPKYLFRKEGQNVTLSCEQNLNHDAMYWYRQDPGQGLRLIYYSQIVNDFQKGDIAEGYSVSREKKESFPLTVTSAQKNPTAFYLCASRRQWGTEAFFGQGTRLTVV.

This clone was detected only a few times. The V and J genes are TRBV7-2 and TRBJ2-5; 12 bases agree with TRBD2. V was pared by 1 base and J by 2 bases, with 2 bases of the junction left unmatched. CDR1 is SGHTA and CDR2 is FQGNSA in the germline V gene. CDR3 length: 16 amino acids. CDR3 protein: CASSLGTSGGQETQYF. CDR3 coding DNA: TGTGCCAGCAGCTTAGGAACTAGCGGGGGGCAAGAGACCCAGTACTTC. The entire variable domain, with the rest obtained from reference TRBV7-2 and TRBJ2-5, is as follows: GAGVSQSPSNKVTEKGKDVELRCDPISGHTALYWYRQSLGQGLEFLIYFQGNSAPDKSGLPSDRFSAERTGGSVSTLTIQRTQQEDSAVYLCASSLGTSGGQETQYFGPGTRLLVL.